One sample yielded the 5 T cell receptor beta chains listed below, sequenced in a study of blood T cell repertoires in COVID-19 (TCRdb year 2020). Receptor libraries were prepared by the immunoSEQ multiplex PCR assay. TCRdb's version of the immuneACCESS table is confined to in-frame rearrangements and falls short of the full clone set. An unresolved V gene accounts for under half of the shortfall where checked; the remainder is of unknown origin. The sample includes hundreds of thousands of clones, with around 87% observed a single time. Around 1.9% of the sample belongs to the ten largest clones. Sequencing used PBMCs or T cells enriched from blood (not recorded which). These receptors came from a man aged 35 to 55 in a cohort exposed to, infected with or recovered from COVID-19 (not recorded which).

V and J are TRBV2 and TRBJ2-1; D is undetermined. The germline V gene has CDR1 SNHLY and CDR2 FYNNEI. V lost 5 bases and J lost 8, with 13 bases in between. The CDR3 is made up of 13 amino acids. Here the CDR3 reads CASSPLRVHEQFF. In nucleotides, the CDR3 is TGTGCCAGCAGTCCCTTGCGTGTTCATGAGCAGTTCTTC.

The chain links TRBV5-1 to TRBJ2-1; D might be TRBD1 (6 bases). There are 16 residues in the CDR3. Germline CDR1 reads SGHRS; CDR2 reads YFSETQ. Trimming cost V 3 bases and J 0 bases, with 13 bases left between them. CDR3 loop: CASSYGQTSSYNEQFF. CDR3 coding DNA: TGCGCCAGCAGCTACGGACAGACCAGCTCCTACAATGAGCAGTTCTTC.

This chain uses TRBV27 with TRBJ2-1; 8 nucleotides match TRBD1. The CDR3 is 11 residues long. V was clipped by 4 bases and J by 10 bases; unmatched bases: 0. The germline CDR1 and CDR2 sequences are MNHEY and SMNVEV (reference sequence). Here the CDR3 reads CASSSGGEQFF. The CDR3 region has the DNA TGTGCCAGCAGTTCAGGGGGCGAGCAGTTCTTC.

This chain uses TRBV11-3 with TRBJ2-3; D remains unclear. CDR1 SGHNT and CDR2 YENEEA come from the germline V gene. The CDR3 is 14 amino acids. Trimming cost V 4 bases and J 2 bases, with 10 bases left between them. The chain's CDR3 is CASSSSRDTDTQYF. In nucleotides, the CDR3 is TGTGCCAGCAGCTCCTCTAGAGACACAGATACGCAGTATTTT.

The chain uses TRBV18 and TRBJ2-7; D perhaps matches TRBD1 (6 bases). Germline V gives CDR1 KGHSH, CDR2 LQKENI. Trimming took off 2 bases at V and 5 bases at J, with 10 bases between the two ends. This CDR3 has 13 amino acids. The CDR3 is CASSPGQTHEQYF. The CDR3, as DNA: TGTGCCAGCTCACCAGGACAGACCCACGAGCAGTACTTC.